A selection of T cell receptor beta chains follows, all from one sample in a study of blood T cell repertoires in COVID-19. Data came from immunoSEQ multiplex PCR; TCRdb stores just in-frame clones and leaves some out. The profile shows approximately 85,000 clones, roughly 90% of them singletons. Source material: peripheral blood. The receptors stem from a woman in her forties or fifties with active or convalescent COVID-19. Both conserved end residues are part of each CDR3. The D gene is left open where the match is weak. Size values are once, few and many counts, or a class for expanded clones, and some rows have none.

TRBV7-2,TRBJ2-4,-,TRBD2,CASSLPGGIYIQYF,TGTGCCAGCAGCTTACCGGGGGGGATATACATTCAGTACTTC
TRBV7-8,TRBJ2-5,-,TRBD2,CASSLGLAGRETQYF,TGTGCCAGCAGCCTCGGACTAGCGGGGAGAGAGACCCAGTACTTC
TRBV7-9,TRBJ2-7,-,-,CASSLADSYEQYF,TGTGCCAGCAGCTTAGCTGACAGCTACGAGCAGTACTTC
TRBV7-6,TRBJ2-1,-,TRBD2,CASSSGGGSYNEQFF,TGTGCCAGCAGCTCCGGGGGGGGCTCCTACAATGAGCAGTTCTTC
TRBV7-3,TRBJ1-2,-,TRBD1,CASSPHGQGNIGYTF,TGTGCCAGCAGCCCCCATGGACAGGGAAATATTGGCTACACCTTC
TRBV27,TRBJ2-7,once,-,CASSLGGAVPYEQYF,TGTGCCAGCAGTTTAGGGGGCGCGGTCCCCTACGAGCAGTACTTC
TRBV4-1,TRBJ1-5,few,-,CASSQLDMKNQPQHF,TGCGCCAGCAGCCAACTCGACATGAAGAATCAGCCCCAGCATTTT
TRBV12-3/TRBV12-4,TRBJ2-5,-,-,CASSRGFKETQYF,TGTGCCAGCAGTAGGGGGTTCAAAGAGACCCAGTACTTC
TRBV10-3,TRBJ1-2,once,-,CAISESMGSQIRGYTF,TGTGCCATCAGTGAGTCGATGGGCAGTCAGATTCGAGGCTACACCTTC
TRBV4-2,TRBJ1-1,-,-,CASSQESGAGTEAFF,TGTGCCAGCAGCCAAGAGTCAGGGGCTGGGACTGAAGCTTTCTTT
TRBV18,TRBJ1-2,-,-,CASSQGLSGDGYTF,TGTGCCAGCTCACAGGGGCTCTCAGGGGATGGCTACACCTTC
TRBV5-4,TRBJ1-3,-,-,CASSEGGFGNTIYF,TGTGCCAGCAGTGAGGGGGGGTTTGGAAACACCATATATTTT
TRBV25-1,TRBJ1-3,-,TRBD1,CASSPGGTIYF,TGTGCCAGCAGTCCAGGGGGCACCATATATTTT
TRBV7-8,TRBJ1-1,-,-,CASSLTGYTEAFF,TGTGCCAGCAGCCTAACAGGGTACACTGAAGCTTTCTTT
TRBV7-6,TRBJ1-1,-,-,CASSLARQNTEAFF,TGTGCCAGCAGCTTAGCGCGGCAGAACACTGAAGCTTTCTTT
TRBV7-9,TRBJ1-6,-,TRBD1,CASSLGDRGRNSPLHF,TGTGCCAGCAGCTTAGGGGACAGGGGAAGGAATTCACCCCTCCACTTT
TRBV30,TRBJ1-5,-,-,CAWSEGQRFQPQHF,TGTGCCTGGAGTGAGGGACAAAGATTTCAGCCCCAGCATTTT
TRBV10-3,TRBJ1-2,-,-,CAISESRVYGYTF,TGTGCCATCAGTGAGTCGCGCGTTTATGGCTACACCTTC
TRBV6-2/TRBV6-3,TRBJ1-2,-,-,CASSYQGANGYTF,TGTGCCAGCAGTTACCAGGGCGCGAACGGCTACACCTTC
TRBV2,TRBJ2-3,-,-,CASNPRDTQYF,TGTGCCAGCAATCCCAGGGATACGCAGTATTTT
TRBV6-6,TRBJ2-7,-,TRBD1,CASRSSTGSYEQYF,TGTGCCAGCAGATCCTCGACAGGGTCCTACGAGCAGTACTTC
TRBV19,TRBJ1-4,-,-,CASSTGTSNEKLFF,TGTGCCAGTAGTACGGGGACTTCTAATGAAAAACTGTTTTTT
TRBV7-2,TRBJ2-2,-,TRBD2,CASSPTSGVAGELFF,TGTGCCAGCAGCCCAACTAGCGGGGTCGCCGGGGAGCTGTTTTTT
TRBV19,TRBJ1-2,-,-,CATTKGAGDDYGYTF,TGTGCCACCACGAAGGGAGCAGGGGACGACTATGGCTACACCTTC
TRBV10-2,TRBJ2-3,-,-,CASSESLASADTQYF,TGCGCCAGCAGTGAGTCGCTCGCTAGCGCAGATACGCAGTATTTT
TRBV6-5,TRBJ1-2,-,-,CASTQQGYGYTF,TGTGCCAGCACCCAACAGGGCTATGGCTACACCTTC
TRBV7-2,TRBJ2-7,-,TRBD2,CASSLGGVAGRLGKQYF,TGTGCCAGCAGCTTAGGGGGAGTAGCGGGGCGCCTGGGAAAGCAGTACTTC
TRBV30,TRBJ2-7,-,-,CAWSGGAGRAYEQYF,TGTGCCTGGAGCGGGGGAGCGGGTAGGGCCTACGAGCAGTACTTC
TRBV5-3,TRBJ2-5,-,-,CARTETQYF,TGTGCCAGAACTGAGACCCAGTACTTC
TRBV21-1,TRBJ2-7,few,-,CATSPLSGGYEQYF,TGTGCCACCTCCCCCCTTAGCGGGGGTTACGAGCAGTACTTC
TRBV19,TRBJ2-7,-,TRBD2,CASTSTGLAGVYEQYF,TGTGCCAGTACTTCGACCGGACTAGCGGGGGTCTACGAGCAGTACTTC
TRBV5-1,TRBJ2-3,-,TRBD2,CASSRLAGSAVTQYF,TGCGCCAGCAGCAGGCTAGCGGGTTCCGCGGTTACGCAGTATTTT
TRBV3-1/TRBV3-2,TRBJ1-1,-,TRBD1,CASSYHSGTGRNTEAFF,TGTGCCAGCAGCTACCATTCCGGGACAGGGAGGAACACTGAAGCTTTCTTT
TRBV7-2,TRBJ2-2,-,-,CASSLISGLSGELFF,TGTGCCAGCAGCTTAATATCGGGATTATCCGGGGAGCTGTTTTTT
TRBV5-1,TRBJ1-2,-,-,CASSLSANYGYTF,TGCGCCAGCAGCTTGTCTGCTAACTATGGCTACACCTTC
TRBV7-2,TRBJ2-7,-,TRBD2,CASSDPPRGAYEQYF,TGTGCCAGCAGCGACCCGCCCCGGGGGGCCTACGAGCAGTACTTC
TRBV10-3,TRBJ1-2,-,-,CAISADRTLYGYTF,TGTGCCATCAGCGCGGACAGAACTCTCTATGGCTACACCTTC
TRBV6-6,TRBJ1-1,-,-,CASSSQGDTEAFF,TGTGCCAGCAGTTCACAGGGTGACACTGAAGCTTTCTTT
TRBV5-4,TRBJ1-6,-,-,CASSLAGGSSSPLHF,TGTGCCAGCAGCTTGGCCGGGGGGTCGAGTTCACCCCTCCACTTT